Listed here is a single T cell receptor beta chain. The target antigen is unknown. CD8 cells classed as naive were CD45RO-negative and positively selected for CCR7, excluding terminally differentiated effector memory CD45RA+ cells. Donors had no recently reported acute infections or vaccinations and were HIV-negative. Produced via immunoSEQ multiplex PCR; TCRdb's table is partial and in-frame only. In the table there are over 2 million clones, about 94% of which are singletons. Germline CDR1 is MGHRA and CDR2 is YSYEKL. The J segment lost 7 bases and the V segment lost 5 bases, leaving 14 bases of the junction unmatched. This CDR3 contains 15 residues. This record comes from a study of shared clonotypes between healthy human individuals. Study-wide results and caveats: About 5% of naive CD4 clonotypes were shared across four donors. When compared with the clonotypes that were shared by all four sorted-subset donors, the non-shared clonotypes turned out to have lower generation probabilities.

Sequenced: naive CD8+ T cells sorted from blood. This TCR was recovered from a man aged 18 to 29 in good health. The chain couples TRBV4-1 to TRBJ2-7, with 7 bases fitting TRBD1. CDR3 region: CASSDSTGTMEEQYF. CDR3 nucleotides: TGCGCCAGCAGCGACTCGACAGGGACCATGGAGGAGCAGTACTTC.